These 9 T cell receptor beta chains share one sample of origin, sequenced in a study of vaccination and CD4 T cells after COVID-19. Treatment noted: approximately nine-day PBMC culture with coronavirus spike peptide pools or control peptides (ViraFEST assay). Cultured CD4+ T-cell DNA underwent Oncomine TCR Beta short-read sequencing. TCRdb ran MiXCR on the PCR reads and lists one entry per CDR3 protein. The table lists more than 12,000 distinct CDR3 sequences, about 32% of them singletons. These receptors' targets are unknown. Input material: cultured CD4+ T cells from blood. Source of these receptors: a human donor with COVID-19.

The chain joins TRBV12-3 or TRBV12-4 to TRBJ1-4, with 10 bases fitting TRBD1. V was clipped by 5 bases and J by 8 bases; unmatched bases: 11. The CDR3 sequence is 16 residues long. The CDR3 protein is CASSEFAWDRGEKLFF. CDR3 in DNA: TGTGCCAGCAGTGAATTCGCATGGGACAGGGGCGAAAAACTGTTTTTT.

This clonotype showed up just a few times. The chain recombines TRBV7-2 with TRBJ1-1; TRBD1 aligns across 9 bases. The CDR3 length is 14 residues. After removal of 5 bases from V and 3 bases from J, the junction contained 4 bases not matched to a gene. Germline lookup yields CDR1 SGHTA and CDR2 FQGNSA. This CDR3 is CASSTRTGDTEAFF. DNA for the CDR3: TGTGCCAGCAGCACAAGGACAGGGGACACTGAAGCTTTCTTT.

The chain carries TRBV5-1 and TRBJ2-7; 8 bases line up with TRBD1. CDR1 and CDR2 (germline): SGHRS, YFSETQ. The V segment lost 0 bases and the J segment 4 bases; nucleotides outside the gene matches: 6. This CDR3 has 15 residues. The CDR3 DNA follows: TGCGCCAGCAGCTTGGCTACAGGGGGATCGTACGAGCAGTACTTC. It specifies CASSLATGGSYEQYF.

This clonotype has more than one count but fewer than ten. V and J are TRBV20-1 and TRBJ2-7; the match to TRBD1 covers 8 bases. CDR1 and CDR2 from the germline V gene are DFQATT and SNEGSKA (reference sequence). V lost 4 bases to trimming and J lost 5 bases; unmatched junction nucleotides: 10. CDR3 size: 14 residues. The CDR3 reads CSATTLQGVHEQYF. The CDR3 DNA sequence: TGCAGTGCTACCACTCTACAGGGGGTCCACGAGCAGTACTTC.

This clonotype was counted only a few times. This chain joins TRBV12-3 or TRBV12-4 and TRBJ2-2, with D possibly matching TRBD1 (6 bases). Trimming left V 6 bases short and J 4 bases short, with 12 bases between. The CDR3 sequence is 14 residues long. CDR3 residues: CASSSGQSTGELFF. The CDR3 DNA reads TGTGCCAGCAGCTCGGGACAATCCACCGGGGAGCTGTTTTTT.

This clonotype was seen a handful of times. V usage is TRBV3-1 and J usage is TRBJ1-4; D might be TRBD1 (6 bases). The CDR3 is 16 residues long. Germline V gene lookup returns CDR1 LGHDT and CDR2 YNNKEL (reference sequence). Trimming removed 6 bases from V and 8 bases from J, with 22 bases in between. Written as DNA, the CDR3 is TGTGCCAGCAGACACGGGGCCAGGGGCGGGGGAGAAAAACTGTTTTTT. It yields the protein CASRHGARGGGEKLFF. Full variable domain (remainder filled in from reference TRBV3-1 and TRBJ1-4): DTAVSQTPKYLVTQMGNDKSIKCEQNLGHDTMYWYKQDSKKFLKIMFSYNNKELIINETVPNRFSPKSPDKAHLNLHINSLELGDSAVYFCASRHGARGGGEKLFFGSGTQLSVL.

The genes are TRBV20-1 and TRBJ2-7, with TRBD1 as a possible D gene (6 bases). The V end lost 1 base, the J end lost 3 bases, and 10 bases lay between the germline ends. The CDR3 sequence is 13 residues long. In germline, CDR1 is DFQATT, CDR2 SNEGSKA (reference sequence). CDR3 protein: CSARGNRDYEQYF. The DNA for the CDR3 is TGCAGTGCTAGAGGGAACAGGGACTACGAGCAGTACTTC.

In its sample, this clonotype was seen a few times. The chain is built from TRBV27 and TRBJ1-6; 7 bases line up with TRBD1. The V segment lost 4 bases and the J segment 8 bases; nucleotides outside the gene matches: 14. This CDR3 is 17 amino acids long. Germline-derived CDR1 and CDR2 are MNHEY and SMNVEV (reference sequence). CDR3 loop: CASSSATGKSAYSPLHF. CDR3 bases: TGTGCCAGCAGTTCCGCGACAGGGAAATCGGCCTATTCACCCCTCCACTTT.

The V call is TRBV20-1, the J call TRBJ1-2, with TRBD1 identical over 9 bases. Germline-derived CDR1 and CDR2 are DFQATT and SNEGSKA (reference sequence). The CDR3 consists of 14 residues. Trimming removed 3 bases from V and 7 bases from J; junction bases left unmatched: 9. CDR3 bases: TGCAGTGCTAGCCGCGACAGGGGGTTTGGTGGCTACACCTTC. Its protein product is CSASRDRGFGGYTF.